This T cell receptor (beta chain) was recorded in a study of blood T cell repertoires in COVID-19. For the study at large: Specimens from acute and convalescent COVID-19 originated in the United States, Italy and Spain. T cells, B-cell-depleted T cells, or PBMCs provided the cDNA or gDNA that served as material.

CDR1 and CDR2 (germline): SQVTM, ANQGSEA. Trimming removed 7 bases from V and 0 bases from J; junction bases left unmatched: 6. This CDR3 contains 16 residues. Original processing methods: Reference gene primers were amplified, and this amplification served to estimate nucleated cell counts. Repertoires were generated with immunoSEQ multiplex PCR, while TCRdb's copy carries only in-frame clones and drops some. V and J calls and clone size come straight from that table; D and trimming were deduced from the DNA. The table shows 90,000 to 150,000 clones, with 70% to 85% occurring only once. The rearrangement joins TRBV29-1 to TRBJ2-1, with TRBD2 matching over 13 bases. The clonotype was recovered from a human donor with acute or convalescent COVID-19. The donor label of this sample is uncertain. Sample: peripheral blood. This chain's CDR3 is CSGGLAGTSSYNEQFF. The CDR3 DNA follows: TGCAGCGGGGGACTAGCGGGGACAAGCTCCTACAATGAGCAGTTCTTC.